One sample yielded the 20 T cell receptor beta chains listed below, sequenced in a study of Ad26.COV2.S vaccination and SARS-CoV-2 variants. Libraries were prepared by immunoSEQ multiplex PCR; TCRdb keeps only in-frame clonotypes and omits some of them. The sample yields about 320,000 clones, roughly 90% seen once. Noted treatment: over 15 received Ad26.COV2.S at low or high dose, single or two shots; 5 received placebo; per-sample allocation not given. Repertoires come from day 63 after the first vaccine or placebo injection. The source material was peripheral blood, sampled in a trial of Ad26.COV2.S vaccine versus placebo. All receptors come from a person aged 18 to 65 who received the Ad26.COV2.S COVID-19 vaccine or a placebo.

V and J are TRBV10-3 and TRBJ1-1, with 7 nucleotides matching TRBD1. Germline values: CDR1 ENHRY, CDR2 SYGVKD. The CDR3 sequence is 13 residues long. The ends lost 7 bases at V and 6 bases at J; junction bases unmatched: 8. This CDR3 is CAITVQGSSEAFF. CDR3 bases: TGTGCCATCACTGTACAGGGGTCGTCTGAAGCTTTCTTT.

The chain has TRBV6-4 and TRBJ1-2; maybe TRBD1 (5 bases). The V end was cut by 6 bases, the J end by 7 bases, with 15 bases between. This CDR3 has 13 residues. The germline gives CDR1 MRHNA, CDR2 SNTAGT. CDR3 in amino acids: CASRPSGGGGYTF. Written as DNA, the CDR3 is TGTGCCAGCAGGCCGAGTGGGGGAGGTGGCTACACCTTC.

The rearrangement links TRBV4-1 to TRBJ2-7; D remains ambiguous. CDR1 MGHRA and CDR2 YSYEKL come from the germline V gene. Trimming took off 8 bases at V and 7 bases at J, with 24 bases between the two ends. CDR3 length equals 15 residues. The CDR3 nucleotides read TGCGCCAGCGCTAGGTTAGGCGGAGAGGCGTGGGAGCAGTACTTC. This codes for CASARLGGEAWEQYF.

V is TRBV3-1 (or the pseudogene TRBV3-2) and J is TRBJ1-1; D ambiguous. Trimming took 0 bases from V and 0 from J, leaving 8 bases between them. CDR1 is LGHDT, CDR2 YNNKEL, per germline (reference sequence). The CDR3 covers 15 residues. The CDR3 sequence: CASSQESRMNTEAFF. The DNA for the CDR3 is TGTGCCAGCAGCCAAGAATCACGGATGAACACTGAAGCTTTCTTT.

This clone is a singleton in its sample. The J gene is TRBJ2-3, the V gene TRBV28; the D gene is possibly TRBD1 (6 bases). V was clipped by 6 bases and J by 3 bases, with 19 bases between them. The CDR3 runs to 16 residues. Germline V gives CDR1 MDHEN, CDR2 SYDVKM. The CDR3 loop reads CASSPVIQGRTDTQYF. CDR3 bases: TGTGCCAGCAGCCCCGTGATCCAGGGGCGAACAGATACGCAGTATTTT.

This chain uses TRBV6-2 or TRBV6-3 with TRBJ2-6, with D hard to call. V was cut by 2 bases and J by 0 bases, with 14 bases left in between. The CDR3 is 18 amino acids. Germline CDR1 and CDR2: MNHEY and SVGEGT. The CDR3: CASSYRSNPPSGANVLTF. CDR3 in DNA: TGTGCCAGCAGTTACAGGTCTAACCCCCCCTCTGGGGCCAACGTCCTGACTTTC.

This clone has only a few counts. V is TRBV19 and J is TRBJ1-5, with TRBD1 matching over 7 bases. The CDR3 is made up of 16 amino acids. V shed 3 bases, J shed 0 bases, and the junction held 5 bases outside the gene matches. Looked up from germline, CDR1 is LNHDA and CDR2 is SQIVND (reference sequence). In DNA form, the CDR3 reads TGTGCCAGTAGTATTTTCGGGACAGTTAGCAATCAGCCCCAGCATTTT. It yields the protein CASSIFGTVSNQPQHF.

The chain couples TRBV2 to TRBJ2-2; 7 bases are a match to TRBD2. J lost 0 bases, V lost 7 bases, and 8 bases had no gene match. Germline assignment: CDR1 SNHLY and CDR2 FYNNEI. The CDR3 contains 16 residues. CDR3: CASKASGSANTGELFF. The CDR3 nucleotides are TGTGCCAGCAAGGCTAGCGGTAGCGCGAACACCGGGGAGCTGTTTTTT.

This chain uses TRBV29-1 with TRBJ2-2, with TRBD1 as a possible D gene (5 bases). Germline loops: CDR1 SQVTM, CDR2 ANQGSEA. This CDR3 contains 18 residues. V was pared by 7 bases and J by 0 bases, with 24 bases between. The DNA for the CDR3 is TGCAGCGCCTCTGAGCTATTGACAGTCAACGCGAACACCGGGGAGCTGTTTTTT. The encoded protein is CSASELLTVNANTGELFF.

The CDR3 is CASSSSGKGSYEQYV. In nucleotides, the CDR3 is TGTGCCAGCAGTTCTTCCGGGAAGGGCTCCTACGAGCAGTACGTC. The rearrangement links TRBV6-5 to TRBJ2-7, with D perhaps matching TRBD2 (5 bases). From germline, CDR1 is MNHEY and CDR2 SVGAGI. V was shortened by 4 bases and J by 0 bases, with 13 bases between the two germline ends. The CDR3 is made up of 15 amino acids.

This clone was seen a handful of times. CDR3 DNA: TGTGCCAGTAGTATCGGCCCCCTCCGAGGTTCCGCAAGCAATCAGCCCCAGCATTTT. Translated, it gives CASSIGPLRGSASNQPQHF. The chain recombines TRBV19 with TRBJ1-5; D gene unclear. This CDR3 has 19 residues. Germline V gene sequence: CDR1 LNHDA, CDR2 SQIVND (reference sequence). Trimming took 3 bases from V and 1 from J, leaving 22 bases between them.

The V and J genes are TRBV19 and TRBJ1-1; tentative D call: TRBD1 (5 bases). V was trimmed by 5 bases and J by 0 bases, leaving 13 bases between them. CDR3 length: 15 residues. CDR1 and CDR2 from the germline V gene are LNHDA and SQIVND (reference sequence). CDR3 loop: CASSPTGLMNTEAFF. DNA for the CDR3: TGTGCCAGTAGTCCTACGGGACTGATGAACACTGAAGCTTTCTTT. The variable domain in full, with the rest retrieved from reference TRBV19 and TRBJ1-1, is DGGITQSPKYLFRKEGQNVTLSCEQNLNHDAMYWYRQDPGQGLRLIYYSQIVNDFQKGDIAEGYSVSREKKESFPLTVTSAQKNPTAFYLCASSPTGLMNTEAFFGQGTRLTVV.

The DNA of the CDR3 is TGTGCCAGCAGCTTAATTCAGGGGGCCCCCACAGATACGCAGTATTTT. This gives the protein CASSLIQGAPTDTQYF. The V call is TRBV7-9, the J call TRBJ2-3, with TRBD1 identical over 8 bases. With 2 bases clipped from V and 2 bases from J, the junction kept 6 bases outside the gene matches. Per the germline V gene, CDR1 is SEHNR and CDR2 is FQNEAQ (reference sequence). The CDR3 sequence is 16 residues long. The full variable domain, completed using reference TRBV7-9 and TRBJ2-3, is DTGVSQNPRHKITKRGQNVTFRCDPISEHNRLYWYRQTLGQGPEFLTYFQNEAQLEKSRLLSDRFSAERPKGSFSTLEIQRTEQGDSAMYLCASSLIQGAPTDTQYFGPGTRLTVL.

The chain is built from TRBV10-3 and TRBJ1-2; D ambiguous. CDR3 length equals 15 residues. Germline assignment: CDR1 ENHRY and CDR2 SYGVKD. V shed 2 bases and J shed 6 bases, with 16 bases lying between them. The CDR3 DNA reads TGTGCCATCAGTGAGCAGGCGTTCTATGAAGATGGCTACACCTTC. Translated: CAISEQAFYEDGYTF.

The V call is TRBV10-3, the J call TRBJ1-2; D is uncertain. This CDR3 is 15 amino acids long. Germline V CDR1 and CDR2: ENHRY, SYGVKD. Trimming took 0 bases from V and 5 from J, leaving 13 bases between them. CDR3 coding DNA: TGTGCCATCAGTGAGTCGGAGGGCAGCAATTATGGCTACACCTTC. It codes for CAISESEGSNYGYTF.

The chain employs TRBV9 and TRBJ2-1; 9 nucleotides agree with TRBD1. Per the germline V gene, CDR1 is SGDLS and CDR2 is YYNGEE. Losses at the gene ends were 4 bases for V and 5 bases for J; bases not matched to a gene: 10. The length of the CDR3 is 16 residues. The chain's CDR3 is CASSPGLGQGNNEQFF. In DNA form, the CDR3 reads TGTGCCAGCAGCCCAGGTCTGGGACAGGGAAACAATGAGCAGTTCTTC.

This chain connects TRBV7-9 to TRBJ1-6; 10 nucleotides line up with TRBD1. The CDR3 totals 16 residues. J gave up 8 bases and V 5 bases, and 9 bases lay outside the gene matches. CDR1 and CDR2 from the germline V gene are SEHNR and FQNEAQ (reference sequence). The CDR3 here is CASSPLGTGAYSPLHF. For the CDR3, the DNA is TGTGCCAGCAGCCCCCTAGGGACAGGGGCCTATTCACCCCTCCACTTT.

The chain combines TRBV30 with TRBJ2-7; TRBD1 agrees at 9 bases. Germline CDR1 reads GTSNPN; CDR2 reads SVGIG (reference sequence). The CDR3 covers 14 residues. The trim removed 2 bases at V and 5 bases at J, leaving 7 bases unmatched. The CDR3 region is CAWSSGQGVNEQYV. Written as DNA, the CDR3 is TGTGCCTGGAGTTCGGGACAGGGAGTGAACGAGCAGTACGTC.

The chain employs TRBV6-1 and TRBJ2-1, with 11 bases that match TRBD1. Looked up from germline, CDR1 is MNHNS and CDR2 is SASEGT. V was pared by 10 bases and J by 8 bases, with 7 bases of the junction left unmatched. The length of the CDR3 is 13 residues. In DNA, the CDR3 is TGTGCCACCGGGACAGGGGGTATGGATGAGCAGTTCTTC. It yields the protein CATGTGGMDEQFF.

This clone was detected once. The V call is TRBV7-8, the J call TRBJ1-1; D may be TRBD1 (6 bases). CDR1 is SGHVS and CDR2 is FQNEAQ in the germline V gene. There are 11 residues in the CDR3. V lost 10 bases to trimming and J lost 7 bases, with 13 bases between them. The CDR3 reads CATAPQGEAFF. The CDR3 DNA reads as TGTGCCACAGCCCCACAGGGTGAAGCTTTCTTT.